The 3 T cell receptor beta chains below were found in one sample sequenced in a study of cytomegalovirus exposure and HLA in healthy donors (dated by TCRdb to between 2016 and 2019). Libraries were constructed by the immunoSEQ multiplex PCR assay. The multiplex PCR relied on a mix of 60 forward primers for TCR Vbeta segments and 13 reverse primers for TCR Jbeta segments. In TCRdb, the immuneACCESS table is reduced to in-frame sequences with V and J assigned. These tables do not hold every clone; where another copy was compared, an unresolved V gene accounts for under half, and the others remain unexplained. In this sample the table shows around 180,000 clones, 65% to 85% of which occur a single time. The ten largest clonotypes hold approximately 2% of the sample. The specimen was PBMCs. The receptors were gathered from a man aged 18 to 30 in good health and CMV-seronegative.

This chain connects TRBV19 to TRBJ2-7; D not resolved. Trimming took off 0 bases at V and 9 bases at J, with 6 bases between the two ends. The CDR3 length is 11 residues. Germline CDR1 is LNHDA and CDR2 is SQIVND (reference sequence). CDR3 bases: TGTGCCAGTAGTATAGACGTTCGGCAGTACTTC. This codes for CASSIDVRQYF.

The genes are TRBV27 and TRBJ2-1, with a tentative D call TRBD2 (5 bases). The CDR3 is 15 residues long. Germline CDR1 and CDR2: MNHEY and SMNVEV (reference sequence). V shed 0 bases and J shed 15 bases, with 21 bases lying between them. For the CDR3, the DNA is TGTGCCAGCAGTTTATCGGCGGGCCGCCCCCCACCCCCGTTCTTC. This translates into CASSLSAGRPPPPFF.

The CDR3 region is CASSPWDRVNTEAFF. The CDR3 nucleotides are TGTGCCAGCAGCCCCTGGGACAGAGTAAACACTGAAGCTTTCTTT. V is TRBV16 and J is TRBJ1-1, with TRBD1 matching 7 bases. This CDR3 has 15 residues. The germline V gene has CDR1 KGHSY and CDR2 FQNENV. The V and J ends lost 4 bases and 2 bases, in that order; junction bases with no gene match: 7.